Listed below are T cell receptor beta chains from one sample, sequenced in a study of beta chain features in type 1 diabetes. Assay used: immunoSEQ multiplex PCR; TCRdb lists only in-frame clones, some missing. The sample consists of 150,000 to 190,000 clones, around 10% of them appearing once. Sequencing input: central memory CD4+ T cells from blood. The origin of the receptors is a man aged 18 to 29 in good health. Each CDR3 is given with its conserved first and last residue. The D gene is left open where the match is weak. Size values are once, few and many counts, or a class for expanded clones, and some rows have none.

V: TRBV7-2
J: TRBJ2-7
D: -
size: -
CDR3: CASSFLFSYEQYF
DNA: TGTGCCAGCAGCTTCCTGTTCTCCTACGAGCAGTACTTC

V: TRBV9
J: TRBJ1-2
D: -
size: -
CDR3: CASSVAQGGYTF
DNA: TGTGCCAGCAGCGTAGCTCAGGGTGGCTACACCTTC

V: TRBV29-1
J: TRBJ1-2
D: -
size: many
CDR3: CGIGQSYGYTF
DNA: TGCGGAATCGGACAGTCGTATGGCTACACCTTC

V: TRBV4-2
J: TRBJ2-3
D: TRBD2
size: -
CDR3: CASSQDWASGRDTQYF
DNA: TGTGCCAGCAGCCAAGATTGGGCTAGCGGGAGGGATACGCAGTATTTT

V: TRBV7-9
J: TRBJ2-3
D: TRBD1
size: few
CDR3: CASSTGTGGSDTQYF
DNA: TGTGCCAGCAGCACCGGGACAGGGGGTTCAGATACGCAGTATTTT

V: TRBV7-2
J: TRBJ2-3
D: -
size: -
CDR3: CASSPRLDTQYF
DNA: TGTGCCAGCAGCCCGAGATTGGATACGCAGTATTTT

V: TRBV19
J: TRBJ2-1
D: -
size: few
CDR3: CASSVRVVHNEQFF
DNA: TGTGCCAGTAGCGTCAGGGTGGTTCACAATGAGCAGTTCTTC

V: TRBV15
J: TRBJ2-2
D: -
size: -
CDR3: CATSRDPGRPGFF
DNA: TGTGCCACCAGCAGAGATCCAGGCAGGCCGGGGTTTTTT

V: TRBV6-5
J: TRBJ1-5
D: TRBD1
size: many
CDR3: CASSAHRGRDQPQHF
DNA: TGTGCCAGCAGTGCCCACAGGGGGCGAGATCAGCCCCAGCATTTT

V: TRBV13
J: TRBJ2-1
D: TRBD2
size: -
CDR3: CASSRGSGSKGNNEQFF
DNA: TGTGCCAGCAGCAGAGGTAGCGGGAGCAAGGGGAACAATGAGCAGTTCTTC

V: TRBV7-9
J: TRBJ1-1
D: -
size: few
CDR3: CASSPQKNTEAFF
DNA: TGTGCCAGCAGCCCCCAGAAGAACACTGAAGCTTTCTTT

V: TRBV5-1
J: TRBJ2-3
D: -
size: -
CDR3: CASSLGYRDSTDTQYF
DNA: TGCGCCAGCAGCTTGGGATACCGGGACAGCACAGATACGCAGTATTTT

V: TRBV7-2
J: TRBJ2-6
D: -
size: -
CDR3: CASTRPGSGANVLTF
DNA: TGTGCCAGCACCCGGCCAGGGTCTGGGGCCAACGTCCTGACTTTC

V: TRBV28
J: TRBJ1-1
D: -
size: -
CDR3: CASRLRRDTEAFF
DNA: TGTGCCAGCAGACTAAGACGGGACACTGAAGCTTTCTTT

V: TRBV19
J: TRBJ2-6
D: -
size: few
CDR3: CASIHSKSGANVLTF
DNA: TGTGCCAGTATTCACAGCAAATCTGGGGCCAACGTCCTGACTTTC

V: TRBV7-8
J: TRBJ2-7
D: -
size: few
CDR3: CASSLVQGGEQYF
DNA: TGTGCCAGCAGCTTAGTACAGGGTGGCGAGCAGTACTTC

V: TRBV30
J: TRBJ1-6
D: -
size: -
CDR3: CACPELRTNSPLHF
DNA: TGTGCCTGCCCCGAACTACGGACTAATTCACCCCTCCACTTT

V: TRBV29-1
J: TRBJ1-2
D: TRBD1
size: -
CDR3: CSVEDRQGARGYTF
DNA: TGCAGCGTTGAAGACCGACAGGGGGCGCGTGGCTACACCTTC